The clone carrying this TCR beta chain was recorded many times. Synthesis of cDNA was carried out by template-switch 5'RACE. The reaction used 10-nucleotide random UMIs. TCRdb reprocessed the 5' RACE reads with MiXCR, giving one entry per CDR3 protein. The sample lists around 19,000 distinct CDR3 sequences; about 10% were seen once. Germline CDR1 SGHVS, CDR2 FQNEAQ. V was pared by 1 base and J by 2 bases, with 12 bases between. The CDR3 is 15 amino acids. This record comes from a study of neurological immune-mediated disorders. The J gene is TRBJ2-7, the V gene TRBV7-8, with D possibly matching TRBD1 (7 bases). What was sequenced was CD8+ T cells from blood. The TCR sequence derives from a woman aged 50 to 60 in good health. The CDR3 sequence is CASSLGGTVTYEQYF. The DNA for the CDR3 is TGTGCCAGCAGCTTAGGCGGGACAGTAACCTACGAGCAGTACTTC.